Here is one TCR beta chain with its context. Its antigen is unknown. This record comes from a study of tissue T cells after allogeneic stem cell transplantation. Study-wide results and limits: Shared clones across patients were few; motif clustering revealed tissue-specific shared signatures.

V dropped 5 bases and J dropped 1 base, with 14 bases sitting between them. From germline, CDR1 is SEHNR and CDR2 FQNEAQ (reference sequence). The CDR3 totals 15 residues. The protocol was immunoSEQ multiplex PCR, while the TCRdb copy is restricted to in-frame clones and leaves out a portion. The sample contains around 6,400 clones, roughly 60% of which appear only once. Specimen: duodenum tissue, collected at autopsy. The sequence was obtained from a female donor of 60 years or more with lung cancer. The V call is TRBV7-9, the J call TRBJ1-1; TRBD1 might be the D (6 bases). The CDR3 nucleotides read TGTGCCAGCAGCCCCGAAGGACAGAAGAACACTGAAGCTTTCTTT. Translated: CASSPEGQKNTEAFF.